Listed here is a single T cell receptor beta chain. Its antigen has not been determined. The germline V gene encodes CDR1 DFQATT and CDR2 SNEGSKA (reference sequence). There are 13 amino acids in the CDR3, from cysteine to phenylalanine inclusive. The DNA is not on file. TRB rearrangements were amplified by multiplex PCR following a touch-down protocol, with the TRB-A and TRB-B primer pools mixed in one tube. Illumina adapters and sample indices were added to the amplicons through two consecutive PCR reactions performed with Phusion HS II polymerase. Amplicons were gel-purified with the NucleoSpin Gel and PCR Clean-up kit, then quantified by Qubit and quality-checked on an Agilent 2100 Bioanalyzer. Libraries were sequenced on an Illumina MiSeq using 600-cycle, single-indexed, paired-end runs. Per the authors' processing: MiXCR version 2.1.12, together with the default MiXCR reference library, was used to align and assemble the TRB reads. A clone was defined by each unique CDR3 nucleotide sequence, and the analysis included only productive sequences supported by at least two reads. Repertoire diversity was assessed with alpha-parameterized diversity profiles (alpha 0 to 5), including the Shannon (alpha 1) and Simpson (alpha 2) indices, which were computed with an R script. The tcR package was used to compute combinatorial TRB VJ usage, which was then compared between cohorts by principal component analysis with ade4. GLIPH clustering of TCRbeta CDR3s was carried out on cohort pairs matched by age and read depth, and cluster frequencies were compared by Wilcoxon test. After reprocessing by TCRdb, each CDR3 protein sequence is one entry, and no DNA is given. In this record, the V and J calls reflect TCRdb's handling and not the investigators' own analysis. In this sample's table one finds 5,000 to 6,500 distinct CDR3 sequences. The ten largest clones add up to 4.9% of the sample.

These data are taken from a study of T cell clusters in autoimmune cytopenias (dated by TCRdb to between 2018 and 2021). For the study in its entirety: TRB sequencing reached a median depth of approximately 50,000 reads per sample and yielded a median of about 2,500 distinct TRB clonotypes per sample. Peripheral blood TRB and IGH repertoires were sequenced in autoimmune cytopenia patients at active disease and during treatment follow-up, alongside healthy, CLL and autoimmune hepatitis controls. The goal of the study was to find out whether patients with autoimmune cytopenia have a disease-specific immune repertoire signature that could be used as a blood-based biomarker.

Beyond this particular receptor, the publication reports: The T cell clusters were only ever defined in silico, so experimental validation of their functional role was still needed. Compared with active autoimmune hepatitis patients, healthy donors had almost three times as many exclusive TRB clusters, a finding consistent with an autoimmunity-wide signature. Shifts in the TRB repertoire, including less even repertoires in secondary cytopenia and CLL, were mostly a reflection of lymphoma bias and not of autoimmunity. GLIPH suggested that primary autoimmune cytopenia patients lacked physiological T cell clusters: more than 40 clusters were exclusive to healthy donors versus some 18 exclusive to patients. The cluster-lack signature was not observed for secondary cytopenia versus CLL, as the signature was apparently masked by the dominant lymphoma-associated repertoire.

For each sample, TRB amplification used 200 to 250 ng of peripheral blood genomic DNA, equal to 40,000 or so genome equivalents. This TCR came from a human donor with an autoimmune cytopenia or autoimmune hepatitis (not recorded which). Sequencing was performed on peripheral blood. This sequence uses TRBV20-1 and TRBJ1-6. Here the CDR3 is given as CSARVNNNSPLHF.